The entry below describes one TCR beta chain. Its matching antigen is unknown. These data are taken from a study of CD8+CD57+ T cells in acquired aplastic anemia. According to the study, genomic DNA was the template for TCR beta VDJ and CDR3 profiling. A single record per CDR3 protein comes from TCRdb applying MiXCR to the reads. Counted here are under 200,000 distinct CDR3 sequences, less than 60% occurring once; the ten biggest clones make up 2.5% to 4%. Patients who underwent sequencing had shown CD8+CD57+ cell expansion by flow cytometry. Points from the study as a whole: Significance was not reached for CD8+ Simpson's diversity between patients and controls.

The CDR3 consists of 15 residues. The germline V gene has CDR1 LGHNA and CDR2 YSLEER. V was clipped by 3 bases and J by 5 bases, with 16 bases between them. The sequencing input was sorted CD4+, CD8+, or CD8+CD57+ T cells (not recorded which) from PBMCs. The chain carries TRBV4-3 and TRBJ1-2; possible D gene TRBD1, 6 bases. The receptor comes from a human donor with aplastic anemia. CDR3 nucleotide sequence: TGCGCCAGCAGCCAGTCCCGGGGGGCCAGGTATGGCTACACCTTC. As protein: CASSQSRGARYGYTF.